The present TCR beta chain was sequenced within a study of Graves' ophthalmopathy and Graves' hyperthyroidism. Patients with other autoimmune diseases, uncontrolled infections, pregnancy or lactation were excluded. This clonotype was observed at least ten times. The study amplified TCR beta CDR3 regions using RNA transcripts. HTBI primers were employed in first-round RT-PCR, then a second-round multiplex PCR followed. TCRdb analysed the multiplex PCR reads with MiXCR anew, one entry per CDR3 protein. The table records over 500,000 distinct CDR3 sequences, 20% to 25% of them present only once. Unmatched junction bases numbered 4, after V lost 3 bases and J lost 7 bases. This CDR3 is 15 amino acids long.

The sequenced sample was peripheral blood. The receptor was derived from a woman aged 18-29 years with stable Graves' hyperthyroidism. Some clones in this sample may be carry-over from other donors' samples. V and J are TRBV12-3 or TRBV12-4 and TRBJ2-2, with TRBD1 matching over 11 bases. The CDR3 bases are TGTGCCAGCAGTTTTGGGACAGGGGGAATCGGGGAGCTGTTTTTT. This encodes CASSFGTGGIGELFF.